This TCR beta chain was obtained from a study of blood T cell repertoires in COVID-19. Study details: Material from acute and convalescent COVID-19 was sourced from the United States, Italy and Spain. Sources were T cells, B-cell-depleted T cells, or PBMCs; the material itself was cDNA or gDNA.

Original data processing: From reference gene primer amplification, estimates of nucleated cell counts were derived. TCRdb's copy holds only in-frame clones and misses some; the assay was immunoSEQ multiplex PCR. V and J calls and clone size are given by that table; D and trimming were obtained from the DNA. The sample yields roughly 60,000 clones, around 84% seen once. CDR1 and CDR2 from the germline V gene are SGDLS and YYNGEE. V was clipped by 0 bases and J by 2 bases; unmatched bases: 9. The CDR3 runs 17 residues. The receptor was isolated from a woman in her fifties or sixties with acute or convalescent COVID-19. V and J are TRBV9 and TRBJ1-2; 8 bases match TRBD1. Source material: peripheral blood. This chain's CDR3 is CASSVDLTGGGNYGYTF. The CDR3 region has the DNA TGTGCCAGCAGCGTAGATCTCACAGGGGGTGGAAACTATGGCTACACCTTC.